This TCR beta chain was identified during a study of human T cells and chemical hapten exposure. As for the study in general: The study enrolled mostly female patients with alopecia areata, totalis or universalis. Per-sample TCR yields varied mainly from small pooled library volume differences.

Authors' methods: Samples ranged from about 23,224 to 700,000 TCRs, with a median of approximately 96,000. TCRdb re-called the RACE reads through MiXCR, storing one row per CDR3 protein. The V and J calls here are based on TCRdb, not the publication. Found here are some 110,000 distinct CDR3 sequences, 12% of them singletons; the top ten hold approximately 1.5%. This clonotype came up many times. The target antigen is unknown. Time point reported: patch test 1, 2 weeks after DPC sensitization. This sample's treatment: therapeutic diphenylcyclopropenone sensitization with weekly scalp DPC. CDR3 length: 12 amino acids. V gave up 4 bases and J gave up 3 bases, with 7 bases separating them. From germline, CDR1 is LGHDT and CDR2 YNNKEL (reference sequence). The study, taken as a whole, reports: The formation of large CDR3 similarity clusters by expanded TCRs significantly exceeded that of controls.

The chain carries TRBV3-1 and TRBJ2-7; D uncertain. The source is a woman between 50 and 59 years old with alopecia areata. Some clones in this sample may be carry-over from other donors' samples. Sequencing used whole blood, obtained in connection with sensitization to the hapten diphenylcyclopropenone (DPC). CDR3 nucleotides: TGTGCCAGCAGCCGAGTCGACTACGAGCAGTACTTC. Protein: CASSRVDYEQYF.